The entry that follows covers one T cell receptor beta chain sequence. This clone was found a few times. Its antigen remains undetermined. The sample holds no much larger clone one base away, and base qualities are not on file. V trim: 2 bases; J trim: 11 bases; unmatched bases: 9. The germline V gene supplies CDR1 KGHSH and CDR2 LQKENI. CDR3 length: 14 amino acids, cysteine to phenylalanine. The sequence is cut down to CDR3 DNA, 42 bases in frame from base 1. This sample stems from a study of T cell changes during pregnancy in multiple sclerosis (dated by TCRdb to between 2017 and 2020). Background on the whole study: The study looked at changes in the T cell repertoire across pregnancy in women with multiple sclerosis.

Library creation used the immunoSEQ multiplex PCR assay. TCRdb re-hosts the immuneACCESS table, in-frame sequences only. Its copies lack some clones; in the studies checked, an unresolved V gene accounts for under half of them, and the cause for the rest is not known. The sample table lists about 58,000 clones, 91% of them with a count of one. The top ten constitute about 0.49% of the sample. This TCR derives from a female donor in good health, enrolled as a control in a pregnancy study. The chain employs TRBV18 and TRBJ1-1; TRBD1 matches 9 bases in the middle. The sequencing here drew on CD4+ T cells from peripheral blood mononuclear cells, taken after pregnancy. CDR3 protein: CASSPKNRDREAFF. In nucleotides, the sequence is TGTGCCAGCTCACCAAAGAACCGGGACAGGGAGGCTTTCTTT.